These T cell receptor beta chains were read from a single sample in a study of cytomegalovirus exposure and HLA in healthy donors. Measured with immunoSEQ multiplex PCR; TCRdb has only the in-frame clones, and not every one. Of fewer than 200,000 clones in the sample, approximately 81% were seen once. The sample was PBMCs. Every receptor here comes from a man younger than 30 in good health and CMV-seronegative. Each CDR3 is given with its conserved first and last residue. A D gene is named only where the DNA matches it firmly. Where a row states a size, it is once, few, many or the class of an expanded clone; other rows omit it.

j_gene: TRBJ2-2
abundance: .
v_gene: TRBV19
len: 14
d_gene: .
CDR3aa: CASTGLDRPRELFF
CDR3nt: TGTGCCAGTACCGGCCTGGACAGACCCCGGGAGCTGTTTTTT

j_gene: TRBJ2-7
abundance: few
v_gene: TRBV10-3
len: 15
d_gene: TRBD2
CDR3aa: CAISGLSGRTDEQYF
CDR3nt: TGTGCCATCAGTGGACTTAGCGGGAGGACCGACGAGCAGTACTTC

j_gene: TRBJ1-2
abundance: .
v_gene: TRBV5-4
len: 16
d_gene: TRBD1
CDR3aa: CASRTGQTGGDYGYTF
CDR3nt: TGTGCCAGCAGGACGGGACAGACAGGGGGGGACTATGGCTACACCTTC

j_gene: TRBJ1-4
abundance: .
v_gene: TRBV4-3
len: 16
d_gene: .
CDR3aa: CASSQDLGEFSGKLFF
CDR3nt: TGCGCCAGCAGCCAAGATTTAGGGGAATTTAGTGGAAAACTGTTTTTT

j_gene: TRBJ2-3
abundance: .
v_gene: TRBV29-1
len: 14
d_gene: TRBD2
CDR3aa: CSVPAGGGTDTQYF
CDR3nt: TGCAGCGTTCCAGCGGGAGGAGGCACAGATACGCAGTATTTT

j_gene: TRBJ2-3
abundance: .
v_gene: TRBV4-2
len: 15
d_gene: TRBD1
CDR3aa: CASSHVRGSTDTQYF
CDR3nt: TGTGCCAGCAGCCACGTCAGGGGGTCCACAGATACGCAGTATTTT

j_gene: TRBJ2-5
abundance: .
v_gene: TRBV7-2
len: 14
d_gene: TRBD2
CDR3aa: CASSFTSGQETQYF
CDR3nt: TGTGCCAGCAGCTTTACTAGCGGCCAAGAGACCCAGTACTTC

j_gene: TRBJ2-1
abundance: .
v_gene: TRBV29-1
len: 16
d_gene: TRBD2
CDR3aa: CSVDGTSTKAYNEQFF
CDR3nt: TGCAGCGTTGACGGGACTAGCACTAAGGCCTACAATGAGCAGTTCTTC

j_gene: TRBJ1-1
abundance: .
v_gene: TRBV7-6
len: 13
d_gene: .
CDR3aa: CASSPRGLTEAFF
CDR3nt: TGTGCCAGCAGCCCAAGGGGTCTGACTGAAGCTTTCTTT

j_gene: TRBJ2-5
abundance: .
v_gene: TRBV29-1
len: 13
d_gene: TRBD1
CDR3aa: CSVEGGQGQTQYF
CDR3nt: TGCAGCGTTGAAGGCGGACAGGGGCAGACCCAGTACTTC

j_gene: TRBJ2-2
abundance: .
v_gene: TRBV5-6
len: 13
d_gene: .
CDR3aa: CASSPARAGELFF
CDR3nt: TGTGCCAGCAGCCCGGCCAGGGCCGGGGAGCTGTTTTTT

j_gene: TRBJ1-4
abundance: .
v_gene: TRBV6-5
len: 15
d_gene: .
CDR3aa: CASSLRGSFREKLFF
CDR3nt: TGTGCCAGCAGTTTAAGGGGCTCCTTTAGAGAAAAACTGTTTTTT

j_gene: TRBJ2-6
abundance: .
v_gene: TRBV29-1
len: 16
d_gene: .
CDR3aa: CSVYGAAFSGANVLTF
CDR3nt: TGCAGCGTTTATGGGGCCGCCTTCTCGGGGGCCAACGTCCTGACTTTC

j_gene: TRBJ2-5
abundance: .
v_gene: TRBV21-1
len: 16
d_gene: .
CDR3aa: CASSKLGVAGTETQYF
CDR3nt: TGTGCCAGCAGCAAACTGGGGGTAGCGGGAACGGAGACCCAGTACTTC

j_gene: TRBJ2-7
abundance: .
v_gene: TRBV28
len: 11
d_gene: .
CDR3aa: CASRGRGGQYF
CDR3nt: TGTGCCAGCAGGGGGCGAGGGGGGCAGTACTTC

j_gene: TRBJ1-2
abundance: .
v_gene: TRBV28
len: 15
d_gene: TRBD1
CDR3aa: CASSSTGQGHDGYTF
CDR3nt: TGTGCCAGCAGTTCGACGGGACAGGGACATGATGGCTACACCTTC

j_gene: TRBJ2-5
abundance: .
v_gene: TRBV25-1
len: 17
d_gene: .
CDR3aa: CASSDFQRGGNQETQYF
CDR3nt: TGTGCCAGCAGTGATTTCCAGCGAGGGGGTAACCAAGAGACCCAGTACTTC

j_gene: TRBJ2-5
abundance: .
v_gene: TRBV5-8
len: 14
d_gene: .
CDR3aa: CASSLDSNQETQYF
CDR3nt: TGTGCCAGCAGCTTGGACAGCAACCAAGAGACCCAGTACTTC

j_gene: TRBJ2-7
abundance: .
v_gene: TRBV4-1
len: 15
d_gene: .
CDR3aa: CASSPLLLDSYEQYF
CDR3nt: TGCGCCAGCAGCCCTTTACTCCTCGACTCCTACGAGCAGTACTTC

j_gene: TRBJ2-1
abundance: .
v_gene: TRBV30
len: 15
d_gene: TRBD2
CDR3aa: CAWSDPGLAGEEQFF
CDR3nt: TGTGCCTGGAGTGATCCGGGACTAGCGGGAGAAGAGCAGTTCTTC

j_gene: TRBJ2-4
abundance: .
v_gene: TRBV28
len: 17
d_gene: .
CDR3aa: CASSPPTATRSKNIQYF
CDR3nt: TGTGCCAGCAGCCCGCCAACGGCGACGAGGTCCAAAAACATTCAGTACTTC

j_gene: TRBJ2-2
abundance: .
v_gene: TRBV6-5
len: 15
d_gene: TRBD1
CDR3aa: CASRAGTGDTGELFF
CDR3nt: TGTGCCAGCAGGGCCGGGACAGGGGACACCGGGGAGCTGTTTTTT

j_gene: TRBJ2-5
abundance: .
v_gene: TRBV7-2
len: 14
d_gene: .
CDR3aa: CASSLDRGQETQYF
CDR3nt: TGTGCCAGCAGCTTAGACCGGGGGCAAGAGACCCAGTACTTC

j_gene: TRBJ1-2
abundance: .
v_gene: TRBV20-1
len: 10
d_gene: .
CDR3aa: CSARGSGYTF
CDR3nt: TGCAGTGCTAGGGGCTCCGGCTACACCTTC

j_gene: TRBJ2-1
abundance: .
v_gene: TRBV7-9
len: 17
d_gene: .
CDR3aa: CSSSKLGALGSYNEQFF
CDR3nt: TGTTCCAGCAGCAAGCTGGGGGCCTTGGGCTCCTACAATGAGCAGTTCTTC

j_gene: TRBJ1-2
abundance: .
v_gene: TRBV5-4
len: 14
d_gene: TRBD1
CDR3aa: CASSFAGQGKGYTF
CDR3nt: TGTGCCAGCAGCTTTGCGGGACAGGGAAAGGGCTACACCTTC

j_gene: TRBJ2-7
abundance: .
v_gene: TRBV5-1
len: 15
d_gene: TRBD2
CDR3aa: CASSHSGRPTDEQYF
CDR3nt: TGCGCCAGCAGCCATAGCGGGAGACCCACCGACGAGCAGTACTTC

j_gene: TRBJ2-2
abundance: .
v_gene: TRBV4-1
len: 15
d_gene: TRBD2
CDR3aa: CASSLAGRGTGELFF
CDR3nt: TGCGCCAGCAGCCTAGCGGGACGAGGGACCGGGGAGCTGTTTTTT

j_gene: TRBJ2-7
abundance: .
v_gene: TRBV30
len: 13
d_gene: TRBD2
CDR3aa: CAWGRGGGYEQYF
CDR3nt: TGTGCCTGGGGGCGGGGCGGGGGCTACGAGCAGTACTTC

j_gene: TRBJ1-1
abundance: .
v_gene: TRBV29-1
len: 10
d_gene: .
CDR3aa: CSAGDTEAFF
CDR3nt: TGCAGCGCCGGAGACACTGAAGCTTTCTTT

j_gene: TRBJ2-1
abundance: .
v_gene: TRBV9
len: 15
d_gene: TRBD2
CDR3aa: CASSLGLAGHNEQFF
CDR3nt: TGTGCCAGCAGCCTGGGACTAGCGGGACACAATGAGCAGTTCTTC

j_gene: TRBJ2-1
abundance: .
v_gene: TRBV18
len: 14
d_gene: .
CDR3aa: CASSLSGDLREQFF
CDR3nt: TGTGCCAGCTCACTTTCCGGAGACCTAAGGGAGCAGTTCTTC

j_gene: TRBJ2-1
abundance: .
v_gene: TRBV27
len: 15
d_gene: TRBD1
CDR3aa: CASSFLDRVHDEQFF
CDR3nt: TGTGCCAGCAGTTTCCTTGACAGGGTTCACGATGAGCAGTTCTTC

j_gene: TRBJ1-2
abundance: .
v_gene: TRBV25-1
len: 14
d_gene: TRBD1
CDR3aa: CASSSGTVNYGYTF
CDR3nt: TGTGCCAGCAGTTCCGGGACAGTTAACTATGGCTACACCTTC

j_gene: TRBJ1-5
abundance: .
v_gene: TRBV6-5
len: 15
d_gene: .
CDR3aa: CASSSTPPSNQPQHF
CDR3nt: TGTGCCAGCAGTTCTACCCCACCAAGCAATCAGCCCCAGCATTTT

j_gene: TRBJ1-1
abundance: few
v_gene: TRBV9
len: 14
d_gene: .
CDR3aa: CASSGRSRDSEAFF
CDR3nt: TGTGCCAGCAGCGGACGAAGTAGGGACTCCGAAGCTTTCTTT

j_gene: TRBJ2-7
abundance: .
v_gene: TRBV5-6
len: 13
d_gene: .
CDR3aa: CASSLGEVPGQYF
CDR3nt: TGTGCCAGCAGCTTGGGTGAGGTACCTGGGCAGTACTTC

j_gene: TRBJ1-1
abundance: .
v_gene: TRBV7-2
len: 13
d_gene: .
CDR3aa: CASSLDPRAEAFF
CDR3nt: TGTGCCAGCAGCTTAGACCCACGAGCTGAAGCTTTCTTT

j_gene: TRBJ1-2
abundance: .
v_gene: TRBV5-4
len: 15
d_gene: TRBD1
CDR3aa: CASSGGTGGTYGYTF
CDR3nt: TGTGCCAGCAGCGGGGGGACAGGGGGCACCTATGGCTACACCTTC

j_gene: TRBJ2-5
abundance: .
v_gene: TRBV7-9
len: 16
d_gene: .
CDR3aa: CASSPGGSVVGETQYF
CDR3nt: TGTGCCAGCAGCCCAGGGGGGTCGGTGGTGGGAGAGACCCAGTACTTC